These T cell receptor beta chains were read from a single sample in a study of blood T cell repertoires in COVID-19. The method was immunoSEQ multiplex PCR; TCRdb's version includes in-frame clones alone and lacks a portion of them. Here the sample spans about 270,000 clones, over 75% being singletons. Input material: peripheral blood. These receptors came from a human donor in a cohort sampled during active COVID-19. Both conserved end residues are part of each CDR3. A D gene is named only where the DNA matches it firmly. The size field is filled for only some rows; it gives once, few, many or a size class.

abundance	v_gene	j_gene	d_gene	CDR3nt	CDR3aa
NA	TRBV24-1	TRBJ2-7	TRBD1	TGTGCCACCGCCGGGGACAGGGGACCCTACGAGCAGTACTTC	CATAGDRGPYEQYF
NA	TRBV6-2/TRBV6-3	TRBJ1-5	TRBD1	TGTGCCAGCAGTACCGAGGGGGCACCCAATCAGCCCCAGCATTTT	CASSTEGAPNQPQHF
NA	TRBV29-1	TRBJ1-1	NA	TGCAGCGCACAGGGTCGGGTTTTGAACACTGAAGCTTTCTTT	CSAQGRVLNTEAFF
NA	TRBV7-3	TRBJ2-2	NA	TGTGCCAGCAGCTTGGTAGCATACACCGGGGAGCTGTTTTTT	CASSLVAYTGELFF
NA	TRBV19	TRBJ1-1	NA	TGTGCCAGTAGTTTCGGCCGGGTTGAAGCTTTCTTT	CASSFGRVEAFF
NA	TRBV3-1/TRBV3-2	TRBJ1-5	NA	TGTGCCAGCAGCCCTCTACTAATGACAGCGAAAAATCAGCCCCAGCATTTT	CASSPLLMTAKNQPQHF
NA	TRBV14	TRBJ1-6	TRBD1	TGTGCCAGCAGCTGGGACAGGACAGGATCACCCCTCCACTTT	CASSWDRTGSPLHF
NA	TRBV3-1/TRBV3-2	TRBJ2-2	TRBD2	TGTGCCAGCAGCCATCTCTCCCGGCGGGAGCCCGGGGAGCTGTTTTTT	CASSHLSRREPGELFF
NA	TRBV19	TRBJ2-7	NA	TGTGCCAGTAGTATTGGGCGGGCCTACGAGCAGTACTTC	CASSIGRAYEQYF
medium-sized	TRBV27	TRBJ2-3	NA	TGTGCCAGCAGTCTCACTGACACAGATACGCAGTATTTT	CASSLTDTDTQYF
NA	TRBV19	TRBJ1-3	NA	TGTGCCAGTAGTATGTCGTTATACAGGAACTCTGGAAACACCATATATTTT	CASSMSLYRNSGNTIYF
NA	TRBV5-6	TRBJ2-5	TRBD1	TGTGCCAGCAGCGCGTCACGACAGGGCCCCCAGTACTTC	CASSASRQGPQYF
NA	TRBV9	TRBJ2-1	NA	TGTGCCAGCAGCGTAGCTGGAGAGGGCATCCTTTCAAATGAGCAGTTCTTC	CASSVAGEGILSNEQFF
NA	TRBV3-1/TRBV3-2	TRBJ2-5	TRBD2	TGTGCCAGCAGCCCTGGACTAGCGCCGCTCCAAGAGACCCAGTACTTC	CASSPGLAPLQETQYF
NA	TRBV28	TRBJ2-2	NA	TGTGCCAGCAGTTCCCGGGTTCCAGGGAAGACCGGGGAGCTGTTTTTT	CASSSRVPGKTGELFF
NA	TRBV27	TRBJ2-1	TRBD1	TGTGCCAGCAGTTTACCAGGGGGCATAGATCAGTTCTTC	CASSLPGGIDQFF
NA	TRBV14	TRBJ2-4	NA	TGTGCCAGCAGCCAAGATGGGTACCCGGCGGGCAAAAACATTCAGTACTTC	CASSQDGYPAGKNIQYF
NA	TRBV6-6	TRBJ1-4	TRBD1	TGTGCCAGCAGGTCGACAGGGGCCAGTGAAAAACTGTTTTTT	CASRSTGASEKLFF
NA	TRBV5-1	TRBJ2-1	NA	TGCGCCAGCAGCCCACAGAGAAATGAGCAGTTCTTC	CASSPQRNEQFF
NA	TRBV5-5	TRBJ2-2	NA	TGTGCTTCACTCGGACACTTCACCGTATCCACCGGGGAGCTGTTTTTT	CASLGHFTVSTGELFF
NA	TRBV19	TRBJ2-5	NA	TGTGCCAGTAGTATAGGCGCTGCGGGCCAAGAGACCCAGTACTTC	CASSIGAAGQETQYF
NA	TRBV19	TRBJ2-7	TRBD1	TGTGCCAGTAGCATCTCGACAGGGTTCGGCGAGCAGTACTTC	CASSISTGFGEQYF
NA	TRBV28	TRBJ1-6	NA	TGTGCCAGCAGTTTTAGGCAGGGGAATTCACCCCTCCACTTT	CASSFRQGNSPLHF
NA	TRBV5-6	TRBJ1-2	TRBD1	TGTGCCAGCAGCGAAACCGGGACAGGTCGGATCTATGGCTACACCTTC	CASSETGTGRIYGYTF
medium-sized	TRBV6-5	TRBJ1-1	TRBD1	TGTGCCAGCAGTAAACAGGGGACCACTGAAGCTTTCTTT	CASSKQGTTEAFF
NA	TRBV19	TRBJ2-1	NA	TGTGCCAGTAGTATAAAGTTCAGCAATGAGCAGTTCTTC	CASSIKFSNEQFF
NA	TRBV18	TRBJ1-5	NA	TGTGCCAGCTCACCGTCGGGAGATCAGCCCCAGCATTTT	CASSPSGDQPQHF
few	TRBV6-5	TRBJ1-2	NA	TGTGCCAGCAGTTACTCAGTTGGGCCCTACTATGGCTACACCTTC	CASSYSVGPYYGYTF
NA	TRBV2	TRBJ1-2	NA	TGTGCCAGCAGTGGGGAGGTCGTCGGGGGCTACACCTTC	CASSGEVVGGYTF
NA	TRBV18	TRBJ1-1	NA	TGTGCCAGCTCAAGCTCTCAAGACACTGAAGCTTTCTTT	CASSSSQDTEAFF
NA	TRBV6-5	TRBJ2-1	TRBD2	TGTGCCAGCAGGCTAGCGGGAGGAAGTGAGCAGTTCTTC	CASRLAGGSEQFF
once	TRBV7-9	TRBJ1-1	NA	TGTGCCAGCAGCCCCCCGCGGGGTTCGGGCACTGAAGCTTTCTTT	CASSPPRGSGTEAFF
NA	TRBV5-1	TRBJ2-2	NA	TGCGCCAGCAGCTTGGCGTCAGGGGATGGCGGGGAGCTGTTTTTT	CASSLASGDGGELFF
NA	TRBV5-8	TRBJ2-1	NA	TGTGCCAGCAGCTTGTTATCGGGAATCCCTTCAAGGCTCAATGAGCAGTTCTTC	CASSLLSGIPSRLNEQFF
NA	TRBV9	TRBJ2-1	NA	TGTGCCAGCAGCGCCAACCAGGGCTCCTACAATGAGCAGTTCTTC	CASSANQGSYNEQFF
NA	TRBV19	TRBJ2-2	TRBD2	TGTGCCAGTAGGGGACTAGCGACGACCGGGGAGCTGTTTTTT	CASRGLATTGELFF
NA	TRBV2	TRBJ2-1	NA	TGTGCCAGCAGTTCCCGGTTGGGGGGGCAAAGTCAGTTCTTC	CASSSRLGGQSQFF
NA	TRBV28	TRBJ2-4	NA	TGTGCCAGTGCTATCGGGGACATTCAGTACTTC	CASAIGDIQYF
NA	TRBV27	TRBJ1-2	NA	TGTGCCACACTAGCGGGAGGGCGGATTAGGAGGGACTATGGCTACACCTTC	CATLAGGRIRRDYGYTF
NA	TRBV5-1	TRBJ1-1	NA	TGCGCCAGCAGCTGGGGGGTAGGGAACACTGAAGCTTTCTTT	CASSWGVGNTEAFF
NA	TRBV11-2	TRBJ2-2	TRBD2	TGTGCCAGCAGCTTGACTAGCGGGAGGGCGGTCGGGGAGCTGTTTTTT	CASSLTSGRAVGELFF
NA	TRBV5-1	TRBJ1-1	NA	TGCGCCAGCAGCTTGGATATGACTGAAGCTTTCTTT	CASSLDMTEAFF
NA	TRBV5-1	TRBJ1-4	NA	TGCGCCAGCAGCATTAGTTCGAGGGAAAAACTGTTTTTT	CASSISSREKLFF
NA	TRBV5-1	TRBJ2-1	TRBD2	TGCGCCAGCAGCTTGGCCCCGGGACTAGCGGGTTTGGGCAATGAGCAGTTCTTC	CASSLAPGLAGLGNEQFF
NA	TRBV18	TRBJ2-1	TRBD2	TGTGCCAGCTCACCGCCGGGACTAGCGGGAGCGGGTGAGCAGTTCTTC	CASSPPGLAGAGEQFF
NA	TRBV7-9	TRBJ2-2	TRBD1	TGTGCCAGCAGCTCGCAGGGGGCTTGGATTCAGAACACCGGGGAGCTGTTTTTT	CASSSQGAWIQNTGELFF
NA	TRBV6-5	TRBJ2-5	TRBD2	TGTGCCAGCAGTTACACGGGAGGGCGAGAGACCCAGTACTTC	CASSYTGGRETQYF
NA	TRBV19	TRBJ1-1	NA	TGTGCCAGTAGGAAACAATCCCGCAGGGGGAACACTGAAGCTTTCTTT	CASRKQSRRGNTEAFF
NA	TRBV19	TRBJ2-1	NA	TGTGCCAGTAGTATGCGGTTGGGGGGGACAGGTCGGTACAATGAGCAGTTCTTC	CASSMRLGGTGRYNEQFF